One T cell receptor (beta chain) is described in this entry. What it binds is unknown. The CDR3 has 15 residues. V lost 5 bases to trimming and J lost 0 bases; unmatched junction nucleotides: 3. In germline, CDR1 is MNHEY, CDR2 SVGAGI. The repertoire was sequenced with immunoSEQ multiplex PCR; TCRdb's copy has only in-frame clones and lacks some. The sample lists some 1,100,000 clones; approximately 80% were seen once. The data were obtained in a study of shared clonotypes between healthy human individuals. Study-wide points: Rarefaction indicated that sorted-subset sequencing remained incomplete although depth was large.

The V gene is TRBV6-5, the J gene TRBJ2-3, with 9 bases matching TRBD1. Sequences were obtained from memory CD4+ T cells from PBMCs. Stated subset: CD45RA-negative fraction. This sequence originates from a man aged 18 to 29 in good health. Some clones in this sample may be carry-over from other donors' samples. The CDR3 DNA sequence: TGTGCCAGCAGTCTACAGGGGGCCAGCACAGATACGCAGTATTTT. It is translated as CASSLQGASTDTQYF.